The rows below give T cell receptor beta chains drawn from one sample of a study of blood T cell repertoires in COVID-19. Libraries were prepared by immunoSEQ multiplex PCR; TCRdb keeps only in-frame clonotypes and omits some of them. The sample yields roughly 670,000 clones, more than 80% seen once. The source material was peripheral blood. These receptors were obtained from a woman aged 18-29 years with acute or convalescent COVID-19. The CDR3 runs from the conserved cysteine through the conserved F or W. Fields, in order: CDR3 protein, CDR3 DNA, CDR3 length, D gene, V gene, clone size, J gene. The D gene is left open where the match is weak. Some rows have no size entry. The others give once, few or many, or a class for an expanded clone.

CDR3 protein: CASSRGDRAHEQYF
CDR3 DNA: TGTGCCAGCTCTAGGGGGGACAGGGCCCACGAGCAGTACTTC
CDR3 length: 14
D gene: TRBD1
V gene: TRBV28
clone size: -
J gene: TRBJ2-7

CDR3 protein: CASSVLLGEGTEAFF
CDR3 DNA: TGTGCCAGCAGCGTCCTTCTTGGGGAGGGCACTGAAGCTTTCTTT
CDR3 length: 15
D gene: -
V gene: TRBV6-5
clone size: once
J gene: TRBJ1-1

CDR3 protein: CASSLAGALYEQYF
CDR3 DNA: TGTGCCAGCAGCTTAGCAGGGGCCCTTTACGAGCAGTACTTC
CDR3 length: 14
D gene: -
V gene: TRBV5-4
clone size: -
J gene: TRBJ2-7

CDR3 protein: CASSIGRNTEAFF
CDR3 DNA: TGTGCCAGTAGTATTGGTAGGAACACTGAAGCTTTCTTT
CDR3 length: 13
D gene: -
V gene: TRBV19
clone size: -
J gene: TRBJ1-1

CDR3 protein: CAWSAGYRGYTF
CDR3 DNA: TGTGCCTGGAGTGCGGGGTATCGGGGCTACACCTTC
CDR3 length: 12
D gene: -
V gene: TRBV30
clone size: -
J gene: TRBJ1-2

CDR3 protein: CAISDEGNTEAFF
CDR3 DNA: TGTGCCATCAGTGACGAGGGGAACACTGAAGCTTTCTTT
CDR3 length: 13
D gene: -
V gene: TRBV10-3
clone size: -
J gene: TRBJ1-1

CDR3 protein: CASSWEGGDVYGYTF
CDR3 DNA: TGTGCCAGCAGCTGGGAGGGGGGAGACGTCTATGGCTACACCTTC
CDR3 length: 15
D gene: -
V gene: TRBV7-9
clone size: -
J gene: TRBJ1-2

CDR3 protein: CASSHSTGGQYF
CDR3 DNA: TGTGCCAGCAGCCACTCAACAGGGGGGCAGTACTTC
CDR3 length: 12
D gene: TRBD1
V gene: TRBV5-6
clone size: -
J gene: TRBJ2-7

CDR3 protein: CASSVGGEGYGYTF
CDR3 DNA: TGTGCCAGCAGCGTAGGTGGGGAGGGGTATGGCTACACCTTC
CDR3 length: 14
D gene: -
V gene: TRBV9
clone size: -
J gene: TRBJ1-2

CDR3 protein: CAISEPPGQGEFDGYTF
CDR3 DNA: TGTGCCATCAGTGAGCCCCCGGGACAGGGGGAATTCGATGGCTACACCTTC
CDR3 length: 17
D gene: TRBD1
V gene: TRBV10-3
clone size: -
J gene: TRBJ1-2

CDR3 protein: CASRATGGGNTIYF
CDR3 DNA: TGTGCCAGCAGGGCTACAGGGGGCGGAAACACCATATATTTT
CDR3 length: 14
D gene: TRBD1
V gene: TRBV2
clone size: -
J gene: TRBJ1-3

CDR3 protein: CASSIWQGAGYTF
CDR3 DNA: TGTGCCAGTAGTATATGGCAGGGGGCTGGCTACACCTTC
CDR3 length: 13
D gene: TRBD1
V gene: TRBV19
clone size: -
J gene: TRBJ1-2

CDR3 protein: CASSPLPGTGWPGELFF
CDR3 DNA: TGTGCCAGCAGCCCTCTACCCGGGACAGGGTGGCCCGGGGAGCTGTTTTTT
CDR3 length: 17
D gene: TRBD1
V gene: TRBV9
clone size: once
J gene: TRBJ2-2

CDR3 protein: CASSLGGGPSYEQYF
CDR3 DNA: TGTGCCAGCAGCTTGGGTGGAGGGCCGTCCTACGAGCAGTACTTC
CDR3 length: 15
D gene: -
V gene: TRBV5-5
clone size: few
J gene: TRBJ2-7

CDR3 protein: CASSVDSRDTQYF
CDR3 DNA: TGTGCCAGCAGTGTCGACAGCAGAGATACGCAGTATTTT
CDR3 length: 13
D gene: -
V gene: TRBV6-2/TRBV6-3
clone size: few
J gene: TRBJ2-3

CDR3 protein: CASSPRTATNEKLFF
CDR3 DNA: TGTGCCAGCAGCCCCCGGACAGCAACTAATGAAAAACTGTTTTTT
CDR3 length: 15
D gene: -
V gene: TRBV7-2
clone size: -
J gene: TRBJ1-4

CDR3 protein: CASSRYTAGVGTEAFF
CDR3 DNA: TGTGCCAGCAGCCGGTATACGGCAGGGGTCGGTACTGAAGCTTTCTTT
CDR3 length: 16
D gene: -
V gene: TRBV5-4
clone size: -
J gene: TRBJ1-1

CDR3 protein: CASGSRGATYGYTF
CDR3 DNA: TGTGCCAGCGGCTCCCGTGGGGCTACCTATGGCTACACCTTC
CDR3 length: 14
D gene: -
V gene: TRBV27
clone size: -
J gene: TRBJ1-2

CDR3 protein: CASSTRTGGNQPQHF
CDR3 DNA: TGTGCCAGCAGCACCCGGACAGGGGGCAATCAGCCCCAGCATTTT
CDR3 length: 15
D gene: TRBD1
V gene: TRBV7-2
clone size: -
J gene: TRBJ1-5

CDR3 protein: CASSRVQVNNSPLHF
CDR3 DNA: TGTGCCAGCAGCCGAGTTCAGGTGAATAATTCACCCCTCCACTTT
CDR3 length: 15
D gene: -
V gene: TRBV5-8
clone size: -
J gene: TRBJ1-6

CDR3 protein: CASSQPGQGVEGYTF
CDR3 DNA: TGTGCCAGCAGCCAACCCGGCCAGGGGGTGGAAGGCTACACCTTC
CDR3 length: 15
D gene: TRBD1
V gene: TRBV13
clone size: -
J gene: TRBJ1-2

CDR3 protein: CASSGPGLVWSADTQYF
CDR3 DNA: TGTGCCAGCAGCGGCCCGGGACTAGTTTGGAGTGCAGATACGCAGTATTTT
CDR3 length: 17
D gene: TRBD2
V gene: TRBV9
clone size: -
J gene: TRBJ2-3

CDR3 protein: CASSPRTPRGNEQFF
CDR3 DNA: TGTGCCAGCTCCCCGAGGACGCCCCGGGGGAATGAGCAGTTCTTC
CDR3 length: 15
D gene: -
V gene: TRBV18
clone size: -
J gene: TRBJ2-1

CDR3 protein: CASRTVQGTGTEAFF
CDR3 DNA: TGTGCCAGTAGAACTGTACAGGGGACTGGTACTGAAGCTTTCTTT
CDR3 length: 15
D gene: TRBD1
V gene: TRBV19
clone size: -
J gene: TRBJ1-1

CDR3 protein: CAWNPLQGITEAFF
CDR3 DNA: TGTGCCTGGAATCCTCTACAGGGTATCACTGAAGCTTTCTTT
CDR3 length: 14
D gene: -
V gene: TRBV30
clone size: -
J gene: TRBJ1-1

CDR3 protein: CASSHLAGLTGELFF
CDR3 DNA: TGTGCCAGCAGCCACCTAGCGGGGTTGACCGGGGAGCTGTTTTTT
CDR3 length: 15
D gene: TRBD2
V gene: TRBV3-1/TRBV3-2
clone size: -
J gene: TRBJ2-2

CDR3 protein: CASSFRTGTNYEQYF
CDR3 DNA: TGTGCCAGCAGCTTTCGGACAGGGACGAACTACGAGCAGTACTTC
CDR3 length: 15
D gene: TRBD1
V gene: TRBV11-2
clone size: -
J gene: TRBJ2-7

CDR3 protein: CASSVTGNNSPLHF
CDR3 DNA: TGCGCCAGCAGCGTGACAGGGAATAATTCACCCCTCCACTTT
CDR3 length: 14
D gene: TRBD1
V gene: TRBV5-1
clone size: -
J gene: TRBJ1-6

CDR3 protein: CASRPPGYGDTQYF
CDR3 DNA: TGTGCCAGCAGGCCGCCGGGGTATGGGGATACGCAGTATTTT
CDR3 length: 14
D gene: -
V gene: TRBV6-5
clone size: -
J gene: TRBJ2-3

CDR3 protein: CASSQPTSGVYEQYF
CDR3 DNA: TGCGCCAGCAGCCAGCCGACTAGCGGGGTGTACGAGCAGTACTTC
CDR3 length: 15
D gene: TRBD2
V gene: TRBV4-1
clone size: -
J gene: TRBJ2-7

CDR3 protein: CASSLGGFTWRGGNEQFF
CDR3 DNA: TGTGCCAGCAGCTTAGGCGGGTTTACCTGGCGGGGGGGGAATGAGCAGTTCTTC
CDR3 length: 18
D gene: TRBD2
V gene: TRBV7-2
clone size: few
J gene: TRBJ2-1

CDR3 protein: CASSLSKYRYTGELFF
CDR3 DNA: TGTGCCAGCAGTTTATCGAAGTACAGGTACACCGGGGAGCTGTTTTTT
CDR3 length: 16
D gene: -
V gene: TRBV27
clone size: -
J gene: TRBJ2-2

CDR3 protein: CASRPGGVTEAFF
CDR3 DNA: TGTGCCAGCAGGCCAGGGGGCGTGACTGAAGCTTTCTTT
CDR3 length: 13
D gene: TRBD1
V gene: TRBV14
clone size: few
J gene: TRBJ1-1

CDR3 protein: CASKLTSGANVLTF
CDR3 DNA: TGTGCCAGCAAACTTACCTCTGGGGCCAACGTCCTGACTTTC
CDR3 length: 14
D gene: -
V gene: TRBV5-6
clone size: -
J gene: TRBJ2-6

CDR3 protein: CASSPTRGVYYGYTF
CDR3 DNA: TGCGCCAGCAGCCCAACCCGGGGGGTTTACTATGGCTACACCTTC
CDR3 length: 15
D gene: -
V gene: TRBV4-3
clone size: -
J gene: TRBJ1-2

CDR3 protein: CASSLLGAPSSGNTIYF
CDR3 DNA: TGTGCCAGCAGCCTCCTTGGGGCTCCGAGCTCTGGAAACACCATATATTTT
CDR3 length: 17
D gene: -
V gene: TRBV7-2
clone size: -
J gene: TRBJ1-3

CDR3 protein: CASSLLSSSSTDTQYF
CDR3 DNA: TGTGCCAGCAGCCTACTGTCTTCTTCTAGCACAGATACGCAGTATTTT
CDR3 length: 16
D gene: -
V gene: TRBV7-7
clone size: -
J gene: TRBJ2-3

CDR3 protein: CASSQGRGANTGELFF
CDR3 DNA: TGTGCCAGCAGCCAAGGCCGGGGGGCTAACACCGGGGAGCTGTTTTTT
CDR3 length: 16
D gene: -
V gene: TRBV4-2
clone size: -
J gene: TRBJ2-2

CDR3 protein: CASSARTGAEKLFF
CDR3 DNA: TGCGCCAGCAGCGCCCGGACAGGGGCCGAAAAACTGTTTTTT
CDR3 length: 14
D gene: TRBD1
V gene: TRBV5-1
clone size: -
J gene: TRBJ1-4

CDR3 protein: CASSVLSNTEAFF
CDR3 DNA: TGTGCCAGCAGCGTACTTTCGAACACTGAAGCTTTCTTT
CDR3 length: 13
D gene: -
V gene: TRBV9
clone size: -
J gene: TRBJ1-1

CDR3 protein: CASSDRVSYEQYF
CDR3 DNA: TGTGCCAGCAGCGACAGGGTATCCTACGAGCAGTACTTC
CDR3 length: 13
D gene: TRBD1
V gene: TRBV3-1/TRBV3-2
clone size: -
J gene: TRBJ2-7

CDR3 protein: CASSPTGYGYTF
CDR3 DNA: TGTGCCAGCAGCCCAACAGGGTATGGCTACACCTTC
CDR3 length: 12
D gene: -
V gene: TRBV9
clone size: -
J gene: TRBJ1-2

CDR3 protein: CAIRMTGRRTEAFF
CDR3 DNA: TGTGCCATCAGAATGACAGGGAGGAGGACTGAAGCTTTCTTT
CDR3 length: 14
D gene: TRBD1
V gene: TRBV10-3
clone size: -
J gene: TRBJ1-1

CDR3 protein: CASKSGVNEQFF
CDR3 DNA: TGTGCCAGTAAATCCGGGGTCAATGAGCAGTTCTTC
CDR3 length: 12
D gene: -
V gene: TRBV19
clone size: -
J gene: TRBJ2-1

CDR3 protein: CASSQGQGITEAFF
CDR3 DNA: TGTGCCAGCAGCCAAGGACAGGGGATCACTGAAGCTTTCTTT
CDR3 length: 14
D gene: TRBD1
V gene: TRBV3-1/TRBV3-2
clone size: -
J gene: TRBJ1-1

CDR3 protein: CASSPSGETQYF
CDR3 DNA: TGCGCCAGCAGCCCCTCGGGGGAGACCCAGTACTTC
CDR3 length: 12
D gene: -
V gene: TRBV5-1
clone size: -
J gene: TRBJ2-5

CDR3 protein: CASSPGPGRGTDTQYF
CDR3 DNA: TGTGCCAGCAGCCCCGGGCCGGGACGGGGGACAGATACGCAGTATTTT
CDR3 length: 16
D gene: -
V gene: TRBV7-8
clone size: -
J gene: TRBJ2-3

CDR3 protein: CASSYSRQPYGYTF
CDR3 DNA: TGTGCCAGCAGTTACTCGAGACAGCCGTATGGCTACACCTTC
CDR3 length: 14
D gene: -
V gene: TRBV6-5
clone size: few
J gene: TRBJ1-2

CDR3 protein: CASSEFPGGYNSPLHF
CDR3 DNA: TGTGCCAGCAGTGAATTCCCAGGGGGCTATAATTCACCCCTCCACTTT
CDR3 length: 16
D gene: TRBD1
V gene: TRBV6-1
clone size: -
J gene: TRBJ1-6

CDR3 protein: CASSPTTANTGELFF
CDR3 DNA: TGTGCCAGCAGCCCGACTACCGCGAACACCGGGGAGCTGTTTTTT
CDR3 length: 15
D gene: -
V gene: TRBV7-9
clone size: -
J gene: TRBJ2-2

CDR3 protein: CAIRVSGANYGYTF
CDR3 DNA: TGTGCCATCAGGGTATCAGGGGCTAACTATGGCTACACCTTC
CDR3 length: 14
D gene: -
V gene: TRBV10-3
clone size: -
J gene: TRBJ1-2

CDR3 protein: CATSDLGGQGANEQFF
CDR3 DNA: TGTGCCACCAGTGATTTAGGGGGACAGGGGGCGAATGAGCAGTTCTTC
CDR3 length: 16
D gene: TRBD1
V gene: TRBV24-1
clone size: -
J gene: TRBJ2-1

CDR3 protein: CASSQGPGYIKEQYF
CDR3 DNA: TGCGCCAGCAGCCAAGGGCCAGGATATATTAAGGAGCAGTACTTC
CDR3 length: 15
D gene: -
V gene: TRBV4-1
clone size: -
J gene: TRBJ2-7

CDR3 protein: CASSRPTGNPYNSPLHF
CDR3 DNA: TGTGCCAGCAGCCGGCCGACAGGGAACCCCTATAATTCACCCCTCCACTTT
CDR3 length: 17
D gene: TRBD1
V gene: TRBV27
clone size: -
J gene: TRBJ1-6

CDR3 protein: CASSQGTGGYRYEQYF
CDR3 DNA: TGTGCCAGCAGCCAAGGGACGGGAGGTTATCGCTACGAGCAGTACTTC
CDR3 length: 16
D gene: TRBD2
V gene: TRBV3-1/TRBV3-2
clone size: -
J gene: TRBJ2-7

CDR3 protein: CASSSPQGNKTETQYF
CDR3 DNA: TGTGCCAGCAGCTCCCCCCAGGGGAATAAAACAGAGACCCAGTACTTC
CDR3 length: 16
D gene: -
V gene: TRBV7-9
clone size: -
J gene: TRBJ2-5